This TCR beta chain is drawn from a study of blood T cell repertoires in COVID-19. The wider study: Samples of COVID-19 (acute and convalescent) were obtained from the United States, Italy and Spain. PBMCs, B-cell-depleted T cells, or T cells provided the cDNA or gDNA that made up the material.

Participants' own reports of clinical history determined their cohort assignment. Germline V lookup: CDR1 SGHKS, CDR2 YYEKEE (reference sequence). V lost 4 bases and J 4 bases, leaving 17 bases between the germline ends. The CDR3 sequence is 15 residues long. The protocol was immunoSEQ multiplex PCR, while the TCRdb copy is restricted to in-frame clones and leaves out a portion. Of over 250,000 clones in the sample, about 90% were seen once. The specimen was PBMCs or T cells enriched from blood (not recorded which). The chain joins TRBV5-5 to TRBJ1-2; a weak D match, TRBD1 (6 bases). The TCR originated in a woman in her twenties or thirties who had recovered from COVID-19. The CDR3 loop reads CASSESGQNFYGYTF. The DNA of the CDR3 is TGTGCCAGCAGCGAGAGCGGACAGAATTTCTATGGCTACACCTTC.